This TCR beta chain was documented in a study of PD-L1 blockade in urothelial cancer. TCRdb keeps only in-frame clones here, not all; method: immunoSEQ multiplex PCR. The table shows roughly 90,000 clones, with 89% occurring only once. Trimming shortened V by 10 bases and J by 1 base, and 16 bases separated the two germline ends. Per the germline V gene, CDR1 is MDHEN and CDR2 is SYDVKM. The CDR3 runs 14 residues. Regarding time point: pretreatment peripheral blood. The chain is built from TRBV28 and TRBJ1-1; D is uncertain. The receptor was derived from a woman older than 75 with urothelial cancer. This specimen was PBMCs, taken around atezolizumab (anti-PD-L1) treatment. Written as DNA, the CDR3 is TGTGCCACTTCTATAGGAGGTTCGAACACTGAAGCTTTCTTT. Its translation is CATSIGGSNTEAFF.